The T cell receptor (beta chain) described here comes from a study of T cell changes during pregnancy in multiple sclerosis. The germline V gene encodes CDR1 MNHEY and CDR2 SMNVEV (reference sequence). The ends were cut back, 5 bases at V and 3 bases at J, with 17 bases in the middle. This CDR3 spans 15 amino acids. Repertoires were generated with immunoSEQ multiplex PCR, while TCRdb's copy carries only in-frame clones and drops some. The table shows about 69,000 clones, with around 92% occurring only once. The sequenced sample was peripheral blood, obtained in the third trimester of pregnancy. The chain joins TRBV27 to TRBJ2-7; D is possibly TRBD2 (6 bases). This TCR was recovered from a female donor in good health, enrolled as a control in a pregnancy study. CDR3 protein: CASSRSGVLGYEQYF. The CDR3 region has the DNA TGTGCCAGCAGTCGCTCGGGGGTTCTTGGCTACGAGCAGTACTTC.